This record covers a single T cell receptor (beta chain). The junction departs from germline at one end; a sequencing error may be responsible. Sequencing was performed with immunoSEQ multiplex PCR; in TCRdb, only in-frame clones are kept and a portion is missing. The top ten hold about 0.31% of the sample, which has more than 85,000 clones, 90% seen once. The sample is drawn from a study of OX40 agonist ivuxolimab in advanced cancers. Here the sequenced sample was CD4+ or CD8+ T cells sorted from blood, taken in a trial of the OX40 agonist ivuxolimab. The receptor was isolated from an adult with an advanced solid tumor such as melanoma, head and neck, liver or kidney cancer.

The DNA for the CDR3 is TGTGCCAGCAGCTTGGCCGCGACCCTCTACGGGCAGTACTTC. Protein sequence: CASSLAATLYGQYF. The rearrangement uses TRBV5-5 and TRBJ2-7; D unclear. The germline V gene has CDR1 SGHKS and CDR2 YYEKEE (reference sequence). The CDR3 runs 14 residues. Full variable domain (missing parts from reference TRBV5-5 and TRBJ2-7): DAGVTQSPTHLIKTRGQQVTLRCSPISGHKSVSWYQQVLGQGPQFIFQYYEKEERGRGNFPDRFSARQFPNYSSELNVNALLLGDSALYLCASSLAATLYGQYFGPGTRLTVT.